This T cell receptor beta chain was retrieved from a study of blood T cell repertoires in COVID-19. The data were produced by immunoSEQ multiplex PCR, yet TCRdb's version contains in-frame clones alone and is incomplete. The sample records tens of thousands of clones, 60% to 80% being singletons. The V gene's germline CDR1 is LGHNA and CDR2 YNFKEQ. The CDR3 spans 12 residues. V was pared by 0 bases and J by 11 bases, with 7 bases between. The genes are TRBV4-2 and TRBJ1-4, with a weak D call TRBD1 (5 bases). This clonotype originated in a human donor in a cohort sampled during active COVID-19. Sequenced material: peripheral blood. CDR3 region: CASSQDKGKLFF. Written as DNA, the CDR3 is TGTGCCAGCAGCCAAGATAAGGGGAAACTGTTTTTT.